A selection of T cell receptor beta chains follows, all from one sample in a study of blood T cell repertoires in COVID-19. Here immunoSEQ multiplex PCR was the method, and the copy in TCRdb shows in-frame clones only, minus some. This sample has over 200,000 clones; around nine tenths occur once, and the top ten carry around 2.9%. The sample comprised peripheral blood. These receptors were collected from an older woman with acute or convalescent COVID-19. CDR3s include the opening cysteine and the closing phenylalanine or tryptophan. The D gene is left open where the match is weak. Not every row has a clone size; where given, it reads once, few, many or a size class.

TGTGCCAGCAGCTCGCACAGGGGGCAAGCTTTCTTT	CASSSHRGQAFF	-	TRBV7-2	TRBJ1-1	TRBD1
TGTGCCGCCCAATGGGGCAGCTCTGGGGCCAACGTCCTGACTTTC	CAAQWGSSGANVLTF	-	TRBV6-6	TRBJ2-6	-
TGTGCCAGCTCCCCGGGACATATGACCATGAACACTGAAGCTTTCTTT	CASSPGHMTMNTEAFF	-	TRBV18	TRBJ1-1	-
TGTGCCAGCAGCGTAGGGGGGACAGACGCTAACTATGGCTACACCTTC	CASSVGGTDANYGYTF	few	TRBV9	TRBJ1-2	TRBD1
TGTGCCAGCAGTTCGTCGGGTGACGAGCAGTACTTC	CASSSSGDEQYF	-	TRBV6-6	TRBJ2-7	-
TGTGCCAGTAGTGGTGACAGGGGGCAGTACACTGAAGCTTTCTTT	CASSGDRGQYTEAFF	once	TRBV19	TRBJ1-1	TRBD1
TGTGCCAGCAGCTTCTTTTCTGGAGGTCGGACAGTTAGTAATGAAAAACTGTTTTTT	CASSFFSGGRTVSNEKLFF	-	TRBV7-9	TRBJ1-4	-
TGTGCCAGCAGGCATGGGACTAGGGCCCTAGAGACCCAGTACTTC	CASRHGTRALETQYF	few	TRBV5-4	TRBJ2-5	TRBD2
TGTGCCAGTGGGACAGGCGGGAATTCACCCCTCCACTTT	CASGTGGNSPLHF	-	TRBV19	TRBJ1-6	TRBD1
TGTGCCAGCAGCAAAAACAGGGGGTCCAATCAGCCCCAGCATTTT	CASSKNRGSNQPQHF	-	TRBV21-1	TRBJ1-5	-
TGTGCCTGGAGGCCGGGACAGCCTGGAGACGGGGAGCTGTTTTTT	CAWRPGQPGDGELFF	-	TRBV30	TRBJ2-2	TRBD1
TGTGCCAGCAGGACAGGGAAAGCCAAAAACATTCAGTACTTC	CASRTGKAKNIQYF	-	TRBV27	TRBJ2-4	TRBD1
TGTGCCACGGTGACCGGGACAGGGGGTAAATATGAGCAGTTCTTC	CATVTGTGGKYEQFF	-	TRBV19	TRBJ2-1	TRBD1
TGCGCCAGCAGCGAAGGGACTTCGGGGTTTAATGAAAAACTGTTTTTT	CASSEGTSGFNEKLFF	few	TRBV5-1	TRBJ1-4	-
TGCGCCAGCAGCTTTACCCGGACAGAGATTAATTCACCCCTCCACTTT	CASSFTRTEINSPLHF	-	TRBV5-1	TRBJ1-6	-
TGTGCCAGCAGTGCGGAGGGTACTAAGAACACCGGGGAGCTGTTTTTT	CASSAEGTKNTGELFF	-	TRBV6-1	TRBJ2-2	-